These 5 T cell receptor beta chains share one sample of origin, sequenced in a study of CD4 T cell repertoires in COVID-19. The antigens of these receptors remain unknown. Produced via immunoSEQ multiplex PCR; TCRdb's table is partial and in-frame only. The data show 1,400 to 1,500 clones, with about a sixth seen just once and roughly 8.8% held by the top ten. Recombinant SARS-CoV-2 spike or nucleoprotein, presented by autologous monocytes, stimulated the CFSE-labeled cells. Sequenced here: central memory CD4+ T cells, cultured in vitro, sampled after recovery from COVID-19. The receptors stem from a human donor who had COVID-19.

This chain uses TRBV5-4 with TRBJ1-6; no firm D call. The CDR3 extends over 13 amino acids. Germline V gene lookup returns CDR1 SGHNT and CDR2 YYREEE (reference sequence). The V end was cut by 7 bases, the J end by 8 bases, with 13 bases between. The CDR3 spells CASRPAGDSPLHF. The CDR3 region has the DNA TGTGCCAGCCGGCCGGCCGGGGATTCACCCCTCCACTTT. The full variable domain, completed using reference TRBV5-4 and TRBJ1-6, is ETGVTQSPTHLIKTRGQQVTLRCSSQSGHNTVSWYQQALGQGPQFIFQYYREEENGRGNFPPRFSGLQFPNYSSELNVNALELDDSALYLCASRPAGDSPLHFGNGTRLTVT.

This clone is medium-sized by share. This sample includes further DNA sequences coding for the same CDR3. The chain employs TRBV10-3 and TRBJ2-7; D unclear. This CDR3 has 12 residues. Per germline, CDR1 ENHRY and CDR2 SYGVKD. Trimming stripped 2 bases from V and 3 bases from J, with 5 bases between. CDR3 DNA sequence: TGTGCCATCAGTGAGGCAGGCTACGAGCAGTACGTC. As protein: CAISEAGYEQYV.

By sample share, this clone is medium-sized. V and J are TRBV5-5 and TRBJ2-7, with unresolved D. The CDR3 covers 14 residues. Looked up from germline, CDR1 is SGHKS and CDR2 is YYEKEE (reference sequence). V lost 0 bases and J lost 1, with 8 bases in between. The CDR3 DNA reads TGTGCCAGCAGCTTGGAGGGTTCTTCCTACGAGCAGTACTTC. As protein: CASSLEGSSYEQYF. The whole variable domain, filled in from reference TRBV5-5 and TRBJ2-7, reads DAGVTQSPTHLIKTRGQQVTLRCSPISGHKSVSWYQQVLGQGPQFIFQYYEKEERGRGNFPDRFSARQFPNYSSELNVNALLLGDSALYLCASSLEGSSYEQYFGPGTRLTVT.

As DNA, the CDR3 is TGTGCTAGTGGGGTAGGACAGGGTACCTACAATGAGCAGTTCTTC. Its translation: CASGVGQGTYNEQFF. V is TRBV12-5 and J is TRBJ2-1; TRBD1 matches 8 bases. The CDR3 sequence is 15 residues long. The V gene's germline CDR1 is LGHNT and CDR2 FRNRAP. With V trimmed by 6 bases and J by 2 bases, 6 bases remained unmatched. The full variable domain, rest sourced from reference TRBV12-5 and TRBJ2-1, is DARVTQTPRHKVTEMGQEVTMRCQPILGHNTVFWYRQTMMQGLELLAYFRNRAPLDDSGMPKDRFSAEMPDATLATLKIQPSEPRDSAVYFCASGVGQGTYNEQFFGPGTRLTVL.

Within the sample, this clone is medium-sized. This chain connects TRBV18 to TRBJ1-2; 11 nucleotides agree with TRBD1. The J segment lost 4 bases and the V segment lost 2 bases, leaving 9 bases of the junction unmatched. Looked up from germline, CDR1 is KGHSH and CDR2 is LQKENI. The CDR3 has 17 amino acids. The DNA of the CDR3 is TGTGCCAGCTCACCAAGGACAGGGGGCGGTTCGGGCTATGGCTACACCTTC. Amino acid sequence: CASSPRTGGGSGYGYTF.